One and the same sample provided the 10 T cell receptor beta chains below, sequenced in a study of T cell responses to AZD1222 COVID-19 vaccine. The data were produced by immunoSEQ multiplex PCR, yet TCRdb's version contains in-frame clones alone and is incomplete. The sample lists under 200,000 clones, 90% to 95% occurring once. Source: peripheral blood, taken 28 days after the second dose of the MenACWY control vaccine. These receptors came from an adult who received the MenACWY meningococcal vaccine as a control.

This clone was seen a few times. The CDR3: CASSSGLAGASEQYF. DNA for the CDR3: TGTGCCAGCAGCTCCGGACTAGCGGGAGCGAGCGAGCAGTACTTC. The chain uses TRBV7-9 and TRBJ2-7, with 13 bases identical to TRBD2. The trim removed 4 bases at V and 6 bases at J, leaving 6 bases unmatched. Germline CDR1 is SEHNR and CDR2 is FQNEAQ (reference sequence). CDR3 size: 15 residues.

This chain connects TRBV4-2 to TRBJ2-2, with D hard to call. Germline lookup yields CDR1 LGHNA and CDR2 YNFKEQ. The V gene lost 3 bases and the J gene lost 5 bases, with 13 bases spanning the gap. The length of the CDR3 is 15 residues. CDR3 sequence: CASSQTGRRTGELFF. The CDR3 DNA reads TGTGCCAGCAGCCAGACCGGGCGGCGGACCGGGGAGCTGTTTTTT.

V and J are TRBV27 and TRBJ1-6; D is perhaps TRBD1 (6 bases). Deletions cut 5 bases from V and 5 bases from J, with 13 bases between. The CDR3 totals 15 residues. Germline loops: CDR1 MNHEY, CDR2 SMNVEV (reference sequence). This chain's CDR3 is CASSGGTSNNSPLHF. The CDR3 coding sequence is TGTGCCAGCAGTGGGGGGACATCGAATAATTCACCCCTCCACTTT.

The chain employs TRBV11-3 and TRBJ2-3; D call uncertain. V lost 4 bases and J lost 0, with 11 bases in between. CDR1 and CDR2 (germline): SGHNT, YENEEA. The CDR3 covers 15 residues. As DNA, the CDR3 is TGTGCCAGCAGCTCCACCCGACAAAGCACAGATACGCAGTATTTT. Translated, it gives CASSSTRQSTDTQYF. The full variable domain, with the rest looked up from reference TRBV11-3 and TRBJ2-3, is EAGVVQSPRYKIIEKKQPVAFWCNPISGHNTLYWYLQNLGQGPELLIRYENEEAVDDSQLPKDRFSAERLKGVDSTLKIQPAELGDSAVYLCASSSTRQSTDTQYFGPGTRLTVL.

The chain has TRBV7-2 and TRBJ2-7; D is possibly TRBD1 or TRBD2 (5 bases each). Trimming took 5 bases from V and 0 from J, leaving 11 bases between them. Germline loops: CDR1 SGHTA, CDR2 FQGNSA. This CDR3 has 14 residues. Here the CDR3 reads CASSPRDGSYEQYF. DNA of the CDR3: TGTGCCAGCAGCCCCCGGGACGGCTCCTACGAGCAGTACTTC.

Here the CDR3 DNA reads TGTGCCACCAGGGGAATACAGGGTAGCGGGGAGCTGTTTTTT. As protein: CATRGIQGSGELFF. The J gene is TRBJ2-2, the V gene TRBV5-4; D perhaps matches TRBD1 (6 bases). The CDR3 is 14 amino acids. V was pared by 9 bases and J by 7 bases, with 19 bases between. The germline V gene has CDR1 SGHNT and CDR2 YYREEE (reference sequence).

J is TRBJ2-3 and V is TRBV19, with D tentatively TRBD2 (6 bases). Trimming cost V 5 bases and J 1 base, with 13 bases left between them. The germline CDR1 and CDR2 sequences are LNHDA and SQIVND (reference sequence). This CDR3 is 15 amino acids long. CDR3 sequence: CASSGRSSGTDTQYF. The CDR3 DNA follows: TGTGCCAGTAGTGGGCGGTCTAGCGGCACAGATACGCAGTATTTT.

This chain uses TRBV28 with TRBJ2-1, with D maybe TRBD2 (5 bases). V dropped 8 bases and J dropped 3 bases, with 14 bases sitting between them. Germline V gene sequence: CDR1 MDHEN, CDR2 SYDVKM. The CDR3 spans 14 residues. The CDR3 region is CASGLPHGYNEQFF. For the CDR3, the DNA is TGTGCCAGCGGACTCCCGCATGGCTACAATGAGCAGTTCTTC.

The chain is built from TRBV5-1 and TRBJ2-1, with 12 bases aligning to TRBD2. Germline assignment: CDR1 SGHRS and CDR2 YFSETQ. This CDR3 comprises 20 residues. V lost 4 bases and J lost 5; bases outside the gene matches: 19. The CDR3 reads CASSTKPGTSGPLDHNEQFF. CDR3 DNA: TGCGCCAGCAGCACGAAACCCGGGACTAGCGGGCCCCTGGACCACAATGAGCAGTTCTTC.

The chain has TRBV9 and TRBJ2-1; weak D call: TRBD2 (6 bases). CDR3 size: 12 residues. V lost 8 bases to trimming and J lost 10 bases, with 16 bases between them. Germline V gene data show CDR1 as SGDLS and CDR2 as YYNGEE. CDR3 in DNA: TGTGCCAGTTCCGGGCCCGGAGGGGAGCAGTTCTTC. Translated, it gives CASSGPGGEQFF.